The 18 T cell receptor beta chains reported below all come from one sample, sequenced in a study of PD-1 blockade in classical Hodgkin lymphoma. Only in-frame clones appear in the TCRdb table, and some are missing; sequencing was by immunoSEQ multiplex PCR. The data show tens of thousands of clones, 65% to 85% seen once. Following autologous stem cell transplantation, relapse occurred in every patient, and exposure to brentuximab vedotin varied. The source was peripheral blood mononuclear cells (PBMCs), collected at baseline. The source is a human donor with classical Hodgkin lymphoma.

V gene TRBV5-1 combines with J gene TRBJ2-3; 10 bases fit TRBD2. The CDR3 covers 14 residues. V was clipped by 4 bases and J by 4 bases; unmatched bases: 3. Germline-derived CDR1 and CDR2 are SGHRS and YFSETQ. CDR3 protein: CASSPGTSADTQYF. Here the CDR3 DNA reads TGCGCCAGCAGCCCCGGGACTAGCGCAGATACGCAGTATTTT. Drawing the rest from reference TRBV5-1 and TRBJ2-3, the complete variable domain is KAGVTQTPRYLIKTRGQQVTLSCSPISGHRSVSWYQQTPGQGLQFLFEYFSETQRNKGNFPGRFSGRQFSNSRSEMNVSTLELGDSALYLCASSPGTSADTQYFGPGTRLTVL.

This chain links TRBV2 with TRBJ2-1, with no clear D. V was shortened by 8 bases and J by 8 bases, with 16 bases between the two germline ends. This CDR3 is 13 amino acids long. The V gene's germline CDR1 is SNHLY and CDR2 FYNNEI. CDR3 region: CASRRLQVDEQFF. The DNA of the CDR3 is TGTGCCAGCCGGAGACTCCAAGTGGATGAGCAGTTCTTC. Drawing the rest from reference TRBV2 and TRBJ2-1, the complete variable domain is EPEVTQTPSHQVTQMGQEVILRCVPISNHLYFYWYRQILGQKVEFLVSFYNNEISEKSEIFDDQFSVERPDGSNFTLKIRSTKLEDSAMYFCASRRLQVDEQFFGPGTRLTVL.

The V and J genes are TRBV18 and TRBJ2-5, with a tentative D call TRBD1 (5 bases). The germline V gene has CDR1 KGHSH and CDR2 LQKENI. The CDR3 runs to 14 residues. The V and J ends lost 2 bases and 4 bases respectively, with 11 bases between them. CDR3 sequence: CASSPGAGSETQYF. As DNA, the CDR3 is TGTGCCAGCTCACCAGGGGCAGGGTCAGAGACCCAGTACTTC.

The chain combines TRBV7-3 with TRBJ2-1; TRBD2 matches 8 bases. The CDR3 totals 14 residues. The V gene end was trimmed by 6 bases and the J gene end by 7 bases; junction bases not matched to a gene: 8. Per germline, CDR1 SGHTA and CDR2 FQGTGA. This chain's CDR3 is CASSPVAGSNEQFF. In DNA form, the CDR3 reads TGTGCCAGCAGTCCCGTAGCGGGGTCAAATGAGCAGTTCTTC.

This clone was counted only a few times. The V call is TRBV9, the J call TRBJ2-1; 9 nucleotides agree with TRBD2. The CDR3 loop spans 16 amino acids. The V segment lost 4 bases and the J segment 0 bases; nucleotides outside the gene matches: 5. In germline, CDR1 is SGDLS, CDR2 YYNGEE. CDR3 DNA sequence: TGTGCCAGCAGCCCGGGACTAGCTAGCTCCTACAATGAGCAGTTCTTC. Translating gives CASSPGLASSYNEQFF.

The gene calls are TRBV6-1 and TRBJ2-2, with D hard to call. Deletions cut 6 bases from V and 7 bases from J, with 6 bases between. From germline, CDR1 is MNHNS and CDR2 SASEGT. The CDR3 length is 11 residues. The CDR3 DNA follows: TGTGCCAGCAGCCTTGTCGGGGAGCTGTTTTTT. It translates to CASSLVGELFF.

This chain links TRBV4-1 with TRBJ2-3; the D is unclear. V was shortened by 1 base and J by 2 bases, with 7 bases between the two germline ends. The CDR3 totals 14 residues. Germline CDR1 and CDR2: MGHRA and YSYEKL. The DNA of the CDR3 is TGCGCCAGCAGCCAAGGGATCTACACAGATACGCAGTATTTT. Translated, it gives CASSQGIYTDTQYF.

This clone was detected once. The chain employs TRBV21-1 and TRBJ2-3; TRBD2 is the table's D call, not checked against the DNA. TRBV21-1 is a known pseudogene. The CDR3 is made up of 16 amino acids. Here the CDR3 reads CAYKPVTSGSADTQYF. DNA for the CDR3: TGTGCCTATAAGCCGGTTACTAGCGGGAGTGCAGATACGCAGTATTTT.

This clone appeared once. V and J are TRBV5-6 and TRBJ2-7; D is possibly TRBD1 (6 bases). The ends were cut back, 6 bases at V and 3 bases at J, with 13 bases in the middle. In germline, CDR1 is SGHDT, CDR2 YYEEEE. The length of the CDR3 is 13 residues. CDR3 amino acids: CASTIIRGYEQYF. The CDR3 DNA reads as TGTGCCAGCACCATCATCAGGGGCTACGAGCAGTACTTC.

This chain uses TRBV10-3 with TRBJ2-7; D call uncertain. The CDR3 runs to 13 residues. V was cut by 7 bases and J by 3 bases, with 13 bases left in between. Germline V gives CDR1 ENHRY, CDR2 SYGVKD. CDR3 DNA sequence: TGTGCCATCACGGACCAAAACCTCTACGAGCAGTACTTC. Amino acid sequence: CAITDQNLYEQYF.

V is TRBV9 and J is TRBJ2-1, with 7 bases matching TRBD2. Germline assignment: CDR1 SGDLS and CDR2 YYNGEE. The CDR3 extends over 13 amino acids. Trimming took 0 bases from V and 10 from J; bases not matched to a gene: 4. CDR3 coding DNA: TGTGCCAGCAGCGTAGAGCCAGCGGGGGAGCAGTTCTTC. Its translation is CASSVEPAGEQFF.

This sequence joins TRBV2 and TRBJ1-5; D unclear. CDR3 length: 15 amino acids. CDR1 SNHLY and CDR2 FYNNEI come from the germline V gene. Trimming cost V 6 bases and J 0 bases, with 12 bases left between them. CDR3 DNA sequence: TGTGCCAGCAGGCTCGGCGGTGATAGCAATCAGCCCCAGCATTTT. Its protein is CASRLGGDSNQPQHF.

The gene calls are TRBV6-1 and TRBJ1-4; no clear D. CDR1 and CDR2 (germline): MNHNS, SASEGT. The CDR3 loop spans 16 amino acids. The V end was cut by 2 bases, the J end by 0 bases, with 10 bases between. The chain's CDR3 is CASSEPRYPTNEKLFF. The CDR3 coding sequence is TGTGCCAGCAGTGAACCGCGATACCCAACTAATGAAAAACTGTTTTTT.

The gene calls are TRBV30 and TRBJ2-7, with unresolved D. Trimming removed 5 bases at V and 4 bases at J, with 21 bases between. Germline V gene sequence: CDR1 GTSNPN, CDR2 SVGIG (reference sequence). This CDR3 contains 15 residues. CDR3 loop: CAWEHGGPLIYEQYF. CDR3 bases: TGTGCCTGGGAACACGGCGGCCCCTTAATTTACGAGCAGTACTTC. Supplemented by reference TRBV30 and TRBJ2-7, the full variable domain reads SQTIHQWPATLVQPVGSPLSLECTVEGTSNPNLYWYRQAAGRGLQLLFYSVGIGQISSEVPQNLSASRPQDRQFILSSKKLLLSDSGFYLCAWEHGGPLIYEQYFGPGTRLTVT.

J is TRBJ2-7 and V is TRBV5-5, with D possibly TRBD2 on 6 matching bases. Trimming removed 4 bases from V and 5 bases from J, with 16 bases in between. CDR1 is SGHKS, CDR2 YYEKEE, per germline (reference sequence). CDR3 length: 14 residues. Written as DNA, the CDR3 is TGTGCCAGCAGCCCTCGGGGGAGTTCGGACGAGCAGTACTTC. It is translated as CASSPRGSSDEQYF.

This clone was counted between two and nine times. This chain's CDR3 is CASSLGQTLVGYTF. In nucleotides, the CDR3 is TGCGCCAGCAGCTTAGGGCAGACACTAGTGGGCTACACCTTC. The chain uses TRBV5-1 and TRBJ1-2; no clear D. The ends were cut back, 2 bases at V and 8 bases at J, with 16 bases in the middle. CDR3 length: 14 residues. CDR1 and CDR2 (germline): SGHRS, YFSETQ.

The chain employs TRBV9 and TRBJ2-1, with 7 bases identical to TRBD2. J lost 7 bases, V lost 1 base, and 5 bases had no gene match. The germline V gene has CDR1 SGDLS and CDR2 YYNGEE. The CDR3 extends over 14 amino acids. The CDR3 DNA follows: TGTGCCAGCAGCGTAATGGGGGAGGGGAATGAGCAGTTCTTC. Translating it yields CASSVMGEGNEQFF.

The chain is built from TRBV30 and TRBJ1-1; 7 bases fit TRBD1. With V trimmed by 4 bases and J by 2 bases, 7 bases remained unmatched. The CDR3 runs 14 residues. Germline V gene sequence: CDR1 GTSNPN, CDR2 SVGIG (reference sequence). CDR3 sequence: CAWIEGTANTEAFF. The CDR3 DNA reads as TGTGCCTGGATTGAGGGGACAGCTAACACTGAAGCTTTCTTT. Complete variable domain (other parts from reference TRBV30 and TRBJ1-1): SQTIHQWPATLVQPVGSPLSLECTVEGTSNPNLYWYRQAAGRGLQLLFYSVGIGQISSEVPQNLSASRPQDRQFILSSKKLLLSDSGFYLCAWIEGTANTEAFFGQGTRLTVV.